The following is a T cell receptor (beta chain) sequence with its context. V was pared by 3 bases and J by 7 bases, with 14 bases of the junction left unmatched. The CDR3 has 16 residues. Germline loops: CDR1 KGHSH, CDR2 LQKENI. The data were taken from a study of blood T cell repertoires in COVID-19. Generated by immunoSEQ multiplex PCR, the TCRdb table keeps only in-frame clones and is missing some. Here the sample spans hundreds of thousands of clones, roughly 87% being singletons. Source material: PBMCs or T cells enriched from blood (not recorded which). The sequence was collected from a woman aged 25-40 years with acute COVID-19. The chain links TRBV18 to TRBJ2-5, with 7 bases identical to TRBD2. Written as DNA, the CDR3 is TGTGCCAGCTCACCGGGACGGGACCCAACGGGGGGGACCCAGTACTTC. Translated, it gives CASSPGRDPTGGTQYF.